The rows below give T cell receptor beta chains drawn from one sample of a study of blood T cell repertoires in COVID-19. TCRdb's copy holds only in-frame clones and misses some; the assay was immunoSEQ multiplex PCR. The sample contains about 85,000 clones, around 88% of which appear only once. Sequencing was performed on peripheral blood. All receptors come from a man between 60 and 75 years old with acute or convalescent COVID-19. Each CDR3 is given with its conserved first and last residue. The D gene is left open where the match is weak.

V gene: TRBV5-1; D gene: NA; J gene: TRBJ2-7; CDR3 protein: CASSLGSSYNYEQYF; CDR3 DNA: TGCGCCAGCAGCTTGGGGTCTAGCTACAACTACGAGCAGTACTTC
V gene: TRBV7-8; D gene: NA; J gene: TRBJ1-5; CDR3 protein: CASSLEPGPRNQPQHF; CDR3 DNA: TGTGCCAGCAGCTTAGAACCAGGGCCTCGCAATCAGCCCCAGCATTTT
V gene: TRBV9; D gene: TRBD2; J gene: TRBJ2-1; CDR3 protein: CASSPPGLAGGEQFF; CDR3 DNA: TGTGCCAGCAGCCCTCCGGGACTAGCGGGGGGTGAGCAGTTCTTC
V gene: TRBV4-3; D gene: TRBD2; J gene: TRBJ2-3; CDR3 protein: CASSQVTSGAGDTQYF; CDR3 DNA: TGCGCCAGCAGCCAAGTAACTAGCGGGGCTGGAGATACGCAGTATTTT
V gene: TRBV28; D gene: NA; J gene: TRBJ2-7; CDR3 protein: CASSAVSYEQYF; CDR3 DNA: TGTGCCAGCAGCGCAGTATCCTACGAGCAGTACTTC
V gene: TRBV30; D gene: TRBD1; J gene: TRBJ2-7; CDR3 protein: CAWSRGQGNEQYF; CDR3 DNA: TGTGCCTGGAGTAGGGGACAGGGGAACGAGCAGTACTTC
V gene: TRBV15; D gene: NA; J gene: TRBJ1-1; CDR3 protein: CATRVGQLNTEAFF; CDR3 DNA: TGTGCCACCAGAGTAGGACAGTTGAACACTGAAGCTTTCTTT
V gene: TRBV4-3; D gene: TRBD1; J gene: TRBJ1-4; CDR3 protein: CASSSTGGNEKLFF; CDR3 DNA: TGCGCCAGCAGCTCTACAGGGGGTAATGAAAAACTGTTTTTT
V gene: TRBV4-1; D gene: NA; J gene: TRBJ1-6; CDR3 protein: CASSQIAYDNSPLHF; CDR3 DNA: TGCGCCAGCAGCCAAATCGCCTACGATAATTCACCCCTCCACTTT
V gene: TRBV7-9; D gene: TRBD1; J gene: TRBJ1-2; CDR3 protein: CASSFTGGVNYGYTF; CDR3 DNA: TGTGCCAGCAGCTTCACAGGGGGAGTCAACTATGGCTACACCTTC
V gene: TRBV7-2; D gene: TRBD1; J gene: TRBJ2-2; CDR3 protein: CASSVTGGTNTGELFF; CDR3 DNA: TGTGCCAGCAGCGTAACAGGGGGCACGAACACCGGGGAGCTGTTTTTT
V gene: TRBV30; D gene: NA; J gene: TRBJ1-1; CDR3 protein: CAFFRGQMNTEAFF; CDR3 DNA: TGTGCCTTCTTTAGGGGACAAATGAACACTGAAGCTTTCTTT
V gene: TRBV4-3; D gene: TRBD1; J gene: TRBJ1-1; CDR3 protein: CASSLGTVIDTEAFF; CDR3 DNA: TGCGCCAGCAGCCTCGGGACAGTTATTGACACTGAAGCTTTCTTT